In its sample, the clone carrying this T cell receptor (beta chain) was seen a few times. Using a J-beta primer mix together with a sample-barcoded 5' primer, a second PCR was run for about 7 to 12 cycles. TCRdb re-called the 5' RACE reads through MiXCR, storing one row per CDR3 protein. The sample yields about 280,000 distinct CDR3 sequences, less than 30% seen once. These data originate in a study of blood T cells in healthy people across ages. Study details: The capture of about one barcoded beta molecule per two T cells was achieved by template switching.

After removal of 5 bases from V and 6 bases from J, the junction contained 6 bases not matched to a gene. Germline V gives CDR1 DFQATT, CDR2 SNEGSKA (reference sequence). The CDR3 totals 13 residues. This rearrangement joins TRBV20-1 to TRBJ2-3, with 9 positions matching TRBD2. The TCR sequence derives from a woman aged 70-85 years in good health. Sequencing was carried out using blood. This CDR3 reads CSAPASGIDTQYF. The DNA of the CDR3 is TGCAGTGCTCCGGCTAGCGGGATTGATACGCAGTATTTT.